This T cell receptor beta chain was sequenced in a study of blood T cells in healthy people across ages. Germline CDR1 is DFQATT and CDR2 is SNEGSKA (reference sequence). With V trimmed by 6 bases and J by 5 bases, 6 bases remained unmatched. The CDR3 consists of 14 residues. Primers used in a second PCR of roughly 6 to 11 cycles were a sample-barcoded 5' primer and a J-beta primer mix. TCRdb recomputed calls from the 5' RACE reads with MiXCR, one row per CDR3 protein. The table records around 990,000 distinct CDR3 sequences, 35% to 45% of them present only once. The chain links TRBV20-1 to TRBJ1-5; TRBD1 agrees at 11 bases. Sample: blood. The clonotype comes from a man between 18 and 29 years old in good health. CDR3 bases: TGCAGTGCAAATCCGGGACAGGGGGATCAGCCCCAGCATTTT. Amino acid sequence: CSANPGQGDQPQHF.